Following are 22 T cell receptor beta chains from one sample sequenced in a study of blood T cell repertoires in COVID-19. Profiling relied on immunoSEQ multiplex PCR, and the TCRdb table lists in-frame clones only, not all of them. Of approximately 400,000 clones in the sample, about 89% were seen once. Source material: PBMCs or T cells enriched from blood (not recorded which). Receptors were obtained from a man under 40 who had recovered from COVID-19.

J is TRBJ2-7 and V is TRBV5-1; D possibly corresponds to TRBD1 (6 bases). V was clipped by 6 bases and J by 4 bases, with 14 bases between them. CDR3 size: 13 residues. CDR1 and CDR2 (germline): SGHRS, YFSETQ. Here the CDR3 DNA reads TGCGCCAGCACCTCTGGGGGCCGGTACGAGCAGTACTTC. Translation: CASTSGGRYEQYF.

The chain employs TRBV9 and TRBJ2-2; 7 bases are shared with TRBD1. Looked up from germline, CDR1 is SGDLS and CDR2 is YYNGEE. J was trimmed by 1 base and V by 2 bases; bases with no gene match: 11. CDR3 length: 18 residues. In DNA form, the CDR3 reads TGTGCCAGCAGCGTTGACCTTAACAGGGGCGGGAACACCGGGGAGCTGTTTTTT. Residues: CASSVDLNRGGNTGELFF.

The CDR3 loop reads CASSREGVGSYNSPLHF. As DNA, the CDR3 is TGTGCCAGCAGTCGAGAGGGAGTGGGCTCCTATAATTCACCCCTCCACTTT. J is TRBJ1-6 and V is TRBV6-4; D is uncertain. Deletions cut 5 bases from V and 0 bases from J, with 14 bases between. The germline gives CDR1 MRHNA, CDR2 SNTAGT. This CDR3 comprises 17 residues.

This chain links TRBV6-1 with TRBJ1-3; D may be TRBD1 (6 bases). The CDR3 extends over 15 amino acids. V shed 2 bases and J shed 5 bases, with 13 bases lying between them. The germline CDR1 and CDR2 sequences are MNHNS and SASEGT. The CDR3 region is CASSENDRRRNTIYF. CDR3 nucleotides: TGTGCCAGCAGTGAAAACGACAGGAGGCGAAACACCATATATTTT.

Notes on this clone: Possible read error: a much larger clone is one base away. Other DNA sequences within the sample encode an identical CDR3. V usage is TRBV19 and J usage is TRBJ1-1; TRBD1 might be the D (6 bases). Trimming took off 3 bases at V and 1 base at J, with 6 bases between the two ends. The CDR3 is made up of 13 amino acids. Germline V gives CDR1 LNHDA, CDR2 SQIVND (reference sequence). In DNA form, the CDR3 reads TGTGCCAGTAGTATGACAGGGAACACTGAAGCTTTCTTT. Translating it yields CASSMTGNTEAFF.

This chain links TRBV3-1 (or the pseudogene TRBV3-2) with TRBJ2-1, with 8 bases fitting TRBD2. CDR3 length equals 15 residues. CDR1 is LGHDT, CDR2 YNNKEL, per germline (reference sequence). Trimming at V came to 1 base and at J to 7 bases, leaving 6 bases not matched to a gene. The CDR3 here is CASSQAAGGWNEQFF. The DNA of the CDR3 is TGTGCCAGCAGCCAAGCCGCGGGGGGCTGGAATGAGCAGTTCTTC.

CDR3: CASSLAGGANVLTF. For the CDR3, the DNA is TGCGCCAGCAGCTTGGCGGGTGGGGCCAACGTCCTGACTTTC. This chain uses TRBV5-1 with TRBJ2-6; D gene ambiguous. Germline-derived CDR1 and CDR2 are SGHRS and YFSETQ. The CDR3 has 14 residues. V was cut by 0 bases and J by 3 bases, with 4 bases left in between. The full variable domain, its missing parts supplied by reference TRBV5-1 and TRBJ2-6, is KAGVTQTPRYLIKTRGQQVTLSCSPISGHRSVSWYQQTPGQGLQFLFEYFSETQRNKGNFPGRFSGRQFSNSRSEMNVSTLELGDSALYLCASSLAGGANVLTFGAGSRLTVL.

The rearrangement joins TRBV6-1 to TRBJ1-5; TRBD1 aligns across 8 bases. The CDR3 extends over 16 amino acids. Germline CDR1 and CDR2: MNHNS and SASEGT. Trimming took 4 bases from V and 1 from J; bases not matched to a gene: 6. CDR3 in amino acids: CASSATGTGSNQPQHF. Here the CDR3 DNA reads TGTGCCAGCAGTGCGACCGGGACAGGAAGCAATCAGCCCCAGCATTTT.

This rearrangement joins TRBV19 to TRBJ1-1, with TRBD1 as a possible D gene (5 bases). In germline, CDR1 is LNHDA, CDR2 SQIVND (reference sequence). The CDR3 extends over 16 amino acids. V was shortened by 10 bases and J by 1 base, with 22 bases between the two germline ends. The CDR3, as DNA: TGTGCCACCAAAACTCTTACAGGAGCCGAGAACACTGAAGCTTTCTTT. It translates to CATKTLTGAENTEAFF.

The chain carries TRBV6-5 and TRBJ2-1; TRBD1 matches at 9 bases. Per germline, CDR1 MNHEY and CDR2 SVGAGI. This CDR3 contains 15 residues. Losses at the gene ends were 6 bases for V and 2 bases for J; bases not matched to a gene: 5. CDR3 DNA: TGTGCCAGCAGCGGGAGACAGGGGGCCTACAATGAGCAGTTCTTC. Its protein is CASSGRQGAYNEQFF.

The chain joins TRBV6-5 to TRBJ1-2, with a weak D call TRBD1 (5 bases). The ends were cut back, 6 bases at V and 2 bases at J, with 13 bases in the middle. The length of the CDR3 is 14 residues. CDR1 MNHEY and CDR2 SVGAGI come from the germline V gene. The CDR3 DNA is TGTGCCAGCAGACCCGGGGGGTCAAACTATGGCTACACCTTC. This encodes CASRPGGSNYGYTF.

The chain employs TRBV5-1 and TRBJ1-4; D call uncertain. V shed 4 bases and J shed 0 bases, with 7 bases lying between them. The germline CDR1 and CDR2 sequences are SGHRS and YFSETQ. This CDR3 has 14 residues. The CDR3 DNA follows: TGCGCCAGCAGCCACGGTACAACTAATGAAAAACTGTTTTTT. Amino acids: CASSHGTTNEKLFF.

The chain has TRBV4-3 and TRBJ2-3; TRBD2 aligns across 9 bases. This CDR3 has 15 amino acids. Germline V CDR1 and CDR2: LGHNA, YSLEER. Losses at the gene ends were 1 base for V and 4 bases for J; bases not matched to a gene: 3. The CDR3 sequence: CASSQVAGASDTQYF. The DNA of the CDR3 is TGCGCCAGCAGCCAAGTAGCGGGGGCCTCAGATACGCAGTATTTT.

V gene TRBV5-1 combines with J gene TRBJ2-1; no clear D gene. CDR3 length: 14 residues. V was shortened by 3 bases and J by 5 bases, with 12 bases between the two germline ends. CDR1 SGHRS and CDR2 YFSETQ come from the germline V gene. The CDR3 DNA is TGCGCCAGCAGCTCTCCAAAAGGAGACAATGAGCAGTTCTTC. Translated, it gives CASSSPKGDNEQFF.

V usage is TRBV19 and J usage is TRBJ1-5; 8 bases align to TRBD1. V lost 5 bases to trimming and J lost 1 base; unmatched junction nucleotides: 4. Germline V gene sequence: CDR1 LNHDA, CDR2 SQIVND (reference sequence). The CDR3 consists of 15 residues. CDR3 DNA: TGTGCCAGTAGTGCGGACAGGGCCAGCAATCAGCCCCAGCATTTT. Its protein is CASSADRASNQPQHF.

The chain is built from TRBV30 and TRBJ1-6; D is possibly TRBD1 (5 bases). V lost 1 base and J 0 bases, leaving 10 bases between the germline ends. The germline CDR1 and CDR2 sequences are GTSNPN and SVGIG (reference sequence). The CDR3 is 16 amino acids. The CDR3 region is CAWSGGQPSYNSPLHF. CDR3 sequence (DNA): TGTGCCTGGAGTGGGGGCCAGCCCTCCTATAATTCACCCCTCCACTTT.

J is TRBJ2-7 and V is TRBV13, with D maybe TRBD1 (5 bases). The CDR3 is 13 amino acids. From germline, CDR1 is PRHDT and CDR2 FYEKMQ (reference sequence). Trimming took off 3 bases at V and 2 bases at J, with 8 bases between the two ends. The CDR3 region has the DNA TGTGCCAGCAGCTTTGACAGCACCTACGAGCAGTACTTC. It yields the protein CASSFDSTYEQYF.

The chain employs TRBV7-8 and TRBJ1-2; D is uncertain. CDR1 and CDR2 (germline): SGHVS, FQNEAQ. There are 14 residues in the CDR3. V was trimmed by 3 bases and J by 6 bases, leaving 14 bases between them. The CDR3 DNA reads as TGTGCCAGCAGCTTCCCTGGCGGAGGCCATGGCTACACCTTC. It is translated as CASSFPGGGHGYTF.

The gene calls are TRBV5-1 and TRBJ2-1, with D perhaps matching TRBD1 (5 bases). The germline V and J ends were trimmed by 0 bases and 5 bases, with 12 bases remaining between them. The CDR3 sequence is 15 residues long. In germline, CDR1 is SGHRS, CDR2 YFSETQ. CDR3 nucleotide sequence: TGCGCCAGCAGCTTGGGGCAGGGCAGAGACAATGAGCAGTTCTTC. Its protein is CASSLGQGRDNEQFF.

This clone turned up a few times. The V and J genes are TRBV30 and TRBJ1-2; possibly TRBD1 for D (5 bases). The germline CDR1 and CDR2 sequences are GTSNPN and SVGIG (reference sequence). CDR3 length: 13 residues. V was clipped by 0 bases and J by 8 bases, with 13 bases between them. CDR3 in DNA: TGTGCCTGGAGTGTGAGTGGAGGGACCGGCTACACCTTC. Encoded protein: CAWSVSGGTGYTF.

The gene calls are TRBV5-1 and TRBJ2-1; 7 nucleotides match TRBD1. The CDR3 sequence is 14 residues long. V lost 4 bases, J lost 4 bases, and 5 bases stayed unmatched. CDR1 is SGHRS and CDR2 is YFSETQ in the germline V gene. CDR3 nucleotide sequence: TGCGCCAGCAGCGCGACGGGACAGTACAATGAGCAGTTCTTC. Amino acids: CASSATGQYNEQFF.

This clone was counted a few times. V and J are TRBV9 and TRBJ2-1, with D perhaps TRBD2 (5 bases). The V and J ends lost 4 bases and 3 bases respectively, with 20 bases between them. CDR1 is SGDLS and CDR2 is YYNGEE in the germline V gene. This CDR3 is 17 amino acids long. CDR3: CASSPNLGLTDYNEQFF. The CDR3 DNA reads as TGTGCCAGCAGCCCAAATCTCGGACTTACCGACTACAATGAGCAGTTCTTC.